The 21 T cell receptor beta chains in this list originate from one sample, sequenced in a study of T cell repertoires in cytomegalovirus infection. TCRdb used MiXCR to reprocess the reads, holding one entry per CDR3 protein. The table includes 400,000 to 600,000 distinct CDR3 sequences, about 42% detected once. Their antigens remain unidentified. The specimen comprised cultured PBMCs, sampled from culture after CMV antigen stimulation. Every receptor here comes from a human donor in good health (CMV status not recorded). Some clones in this sample may be carry-over from other donors' samples.

The chain is built from TRBV7-4 and TRBJ2-3; 9 bases match TRBD2. The germline CDR1 and CDR2 sequences are SGHVT and SQSDAQ. With V trimmed by 0 bases and J by 0 bases, 4 bases remained unmatched. This CDR3 comprises 17 residues. The CDR3 coding sequence is TGTGCCAGCAGCTTAGCGGGGACTAGCCGGAGCACAGATACGCAGTATTTT. Encoded protein: CASSLAGTSRSTDTQYF.

In DNA form, the CDR3 reads TGTGCCAGCAGTTTACCCCTTGACACGGGTACGCAGTATTTT. Its translation: CASSLPLDTGTQYF. The chain carries TRBV12-3 or TRBV12-4 and TRBJ2-3; D is unresolved. With 2 bases removed from V and 8 bases from J, the gap between germline ends came to 14 bases. The CDR3 extends over 14 amino acids.

This clonotype was observed a handful of times. The rearrangement links TRBV24-1 to TRBJ2-3, with D uncertain. This CDR3 contains 14 residues. CDR1 KGHDR and CDR2 SFDVKD come from the germline V gene. V lost 6 bases to trimming and J lost 0 bases, with 9 bases between them. CDR3 loop: CATSPPVSTDTQYF. The CDR3 DNA is TGTGCCACCAGTCCTCCGGTCAGCACAGATACGCAGTATTTT.

This clonotype turned up a few times. The genes are TRBV11-2 and TRBJ2-2; D is ambiguous. Germline CDR1 SGHAT, CDR2 FQNNGV. V shed 0 bases and J shed 4 bases, with 6 bases lying between them. This CDR3 contains 14 residues. CDR3 protein: CASSLDRSTGELFF. Written as DNA, the CDR3 is TGTGCCAGCAGCTTAGATCGTAGCACCGGGGAGCTGTTTTTT.

This clonotype was observed a few times. This rearrangement joins TRBV6-1 to TRBJ1-5; TRBD1 matches at 8 bases. The V gene end was trimmed by 4 bases and the J gene end by 6 bases; junction bases not matched to a gene: 8. Germline V gene sequence: CDR1 MNHNS, CDR2 SASEGT. CDR3 length: 15 residues. The CDR3 loop reads CASSVGQGAGQPQHF. CDR3 DNA: TGTGCCAGCAGTGTGGGGCAGGGGGCGGGTCAGCCCCAGCATTTT.

The chain couples TRBV20-1 to TRBJ1-2; D is possibly TRBD1 (5 bases). The CDR3 extends over 12 amino acids. V was pared by 3 bases and J by 8 bases, with 13 bases between. Per the germline V gene, CDR1 is DFQATT and CDR2 is SNEGSKA (reference sequence). The CDR3 bases are TGCAGTGCTAGGGTTCAGGGCGCCGGCTACACCTTC. Translated: CSARVQGAGYTF.

CDR3 amino acids: CASTLRSSYTDTQYF. For the CDR3, the DNA is TGTGCCAGCACCTTGAGGTCTTCGTACACAGATACGCAGTATTTT. The genes are TRBV28 and TRBJ2-3; no clear D. Germline V CDR1 and CDR2: MDHEN, SYDVKM. The V and J ends lost 7 bases and 2 bases respectively, with 16 bases between them. This CDR3 spans 15 amino acids.

J is TRBJ1-4 and V is TRBV11-2; 7 positions match TRBD1. Trimming removed 4 bases from V and 3 bases from J; junction bases left unmatched: 5. The CDR3 runs 15 residues. The germline CDR1 and CDR2 sequences are SGHAT and FQNNGV. CDR3 coding DNA: TGTGCCAGCAGCTACAGGGGCAAGCCTAATGAAAAACTGTTTTTT. It is translated as CASSYRGKPNEKLFF.

This chain links TRBV6-1 with TRBJ2-7; no definite D call. Between the trimmed V and J ends, which lost 6 bases and 5 bases, there was a span of 17 bases. The CDR3 is 14 residues long. Germline V CDR1 and CDR2: MNHNS, SASEGT. This CDR3 is CASRGRRPDNEQYF. The CDR3 DNA reads as TGTGCCAGCAGGGGCAGGAGACCCGACAACGAGCAGTACTTC.

The chain joins TRBV2 to TRBJ1-2; D possibly corresponds to TRBD1 (5 bases). Trimming took 4 bases from V and 4 from J, leaving 7 bases between them. CDR1 is SNHLY and CDR2 is FYNNEI in the germline V gene. The CDR3 runs 12 residues. CDR3 nucleotides: TGTGCCAGCAGTGGAGACAGCTATGGCTACACCTTC. Translation: CASSGDSYGYTF.

The rearrangement uses TRBV7-6 and TRBJ2-3; maybe TRBD2 (6 bases). Trimming pared 4 bases from V and 1 base from J, leaving 12 bases between. The CDR3 spans 15 residues. Germline V gene data show CDR1 as SGHVS and CDR2 as FNYEAQ. Written as DNA, the CDR3 is TGTGCCAGCAGCTCCTATCCGGGGGGCACAGATACGCAGTATTTT. Its translation is CASSSYPGGTDTQYF.

This clonotype was detected only a few times. The chain carries TRBV7-4 and TRBJ2-5; D assignment may be TRBD1 or TRBD2 (5 bases each). The CDR3 covers 13 residues. CDR1 is SGHVT and CDR2 is SQSDAQ in the germline V gene. Trimming took off 7 bases at V and 2 bases at J, with 11 bases between the two ends. CDR3: CASTGTNQETQYF. The CDR3 DNA follows: TGTGCCAGCACCGGGACGAATCAAGAGACCCAGTACTTC.

CDR3 nucleotides: TGTGCCAGCAGCCCGGTGCGGGGTTCCTACAATGAGCAGTTCTTC. Translated: CASSPVRGSYNEQFF. The rearrangement joins TRBV11-2 to TRBJ2-1; D might be TRBD2 (6 bases). The length of the CDR3 is 15 residues. V was pared by 5 bases and J by 1 base, with 12 bases between. The germline gives CDR1 SGHAT, CDR2 FQNNGV.

This clonotype was recorded a few times. The rearrangement uses TRBV27 and TRBJ1-1; D might be TRBD1 (5 bases). Trimming took 8 bases from V and 4 from J, leaving 11 bases between them. Germline CDR1 MNHEY, CDR2 SMNVEV (reference sequence). The CDR3 loop spans 12 amino acids. CDR3 in amino acids: CASQGMSTEAFF. The CDR3 region has the DNA TGTGCCAGCCAGGGAATGAGCACTGAAGCTTTCTTT.

The chain is built from TRBV11-2 and TRBJ1-1; TRBD1 agrees at 10 bases. The CDR3 is made up of 15 amino acids. V dropped 4 bases and J dropped 7; count of bases not matched to a gene: 9. The V gene's germline CDR1 is SGHAT and CDR2 FQNNGV. The CDR3 spells CASSSGQGGRVEAFF. Written as DNA, the CDR3 is TGTGCCAGCAGCTCAGGACAGGGGGGGAGGGTTGAAGCTTTCTTT.

This sequence joins TRBV12-3 or TRBV12-4 and TRBJ2-1; a weak D match, TRBD2 (5 bases). This CDR3 comprises 12 residues. V was trimmed by 3 bases and J by 8 bases, leaving 8 bases between them. In nucleotides, the CDR3 is TGTGCCAGCAGTTTGATGAGGGATGAGCAGTTCTTC. Translated, it gives CASSLMRDEQFF.

This chain uses TRBV6-6 with TRBJ2-3; TRBD2 matches 8 bases. Germline CDR1 reads MNHNY; CDR2 reads SVGAGI (reference sequence). The CDR3 covers 18 residues. The trim removed 2 bases at V and 5 bases at J, leaving 15 bases unmatched. The CDR3 coding sequence is TGTGCCAGCAGTTACCGATCGTCGTCAGCGGGAGCTGAAGATACGCAGTATTTT. This sequence encodes CASSYRSSSAGAEDTQYF.

The chain couples TRBV15 to TRBJ2-7, with D uncertain. CDR1 and CDR2 from the germline V gene are LNHNV and YYDKDF (reference sequence). V was pared by 3 bases and J by 0 bases, with 12 bases between. This CDR3 has 15 amino acids. The CDR3: CATSSTPRSSYEQYF. CDR3 in DNA: TGTGCCACCAGCAGTACTCCTCGGAGCTCCTACGAGCAGTACTTC.

This clonotype was seen more than once but under ten times. V gene TRBV4-1 combines with J gene TRBJ2-1; 12 nucleotides line up with TRBD2. Germline trimming cut 4 bases from V and 9 bases from J; bases unmatched to any gene: 1. This CDR3 has 13 amino acids. Germline loops: CDR1 MGHRA, CDR2 YSYEKL. The CDR3 region is CASSRLAGVEQFF. In nucleotides, the CDR3 is TGCGCCAGCAGCCGACTAGCGGGAGTTGAGCAGTTCTTC.

V is TRBV20-1 and J is TRBJ1-1; D not resolved. V dropped 5 bases and J dropped 5 bases, with 12 bases sitting between them. The CDR3 contains 12 residues. Germline V gene sequence: CDR1 DFQATT, CDR2 SNEGSKA (reference sequence). The CDR3 nucleotides are TGCAGTGCTTACAACGGACGGACTGAAGCTTTCTTT. Its translation: CSAYNGRTEAFF.

This chain joins TRBV7-2 and TRBJ2-7, with D uncertain. The length of the CDR3 is 16 residues. V was pared by 3 bases and J by 3 bases, with 18 bases between. Germline V lookup: CDR1 SGHTA, CDR2 FQGNSA. The CDR3 reads CASSFNPGRGFYEQYF. The CDR3 DNA is TGTGCCAGCAGCTTCAACCCCGGACGAGGATTCTACGAGCAGTACTTC.